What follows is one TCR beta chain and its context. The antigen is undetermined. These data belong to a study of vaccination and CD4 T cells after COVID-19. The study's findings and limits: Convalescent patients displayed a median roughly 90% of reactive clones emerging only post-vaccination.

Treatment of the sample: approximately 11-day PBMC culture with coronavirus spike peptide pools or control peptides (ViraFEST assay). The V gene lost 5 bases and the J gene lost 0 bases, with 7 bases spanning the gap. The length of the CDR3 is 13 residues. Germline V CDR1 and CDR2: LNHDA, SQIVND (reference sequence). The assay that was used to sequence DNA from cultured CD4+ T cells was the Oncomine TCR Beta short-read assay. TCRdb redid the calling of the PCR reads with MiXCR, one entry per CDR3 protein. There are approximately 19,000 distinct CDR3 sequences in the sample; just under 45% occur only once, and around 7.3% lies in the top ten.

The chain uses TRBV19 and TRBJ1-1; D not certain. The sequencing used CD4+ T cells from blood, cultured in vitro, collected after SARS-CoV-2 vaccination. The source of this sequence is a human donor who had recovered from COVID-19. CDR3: CASSQGLNTEAFF. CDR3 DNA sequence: TGTGCCAGTAGTCAAGGGCTGAACACTGAAGCTTTCTTT.